These T cell receptor beta chains were read from a single sample in a study of vaccination effects on CD4 cells after COVID-19. These TCRs' antigens remain unknown. TCRdb's table, derived via immunoSEQ multiplex PCR, lists solely in-frame clones and lacks some. The table lists 20,000 to 30,000 clones, over 60% of them singletons. Sequencing was performed on CD4+ T cells from PBMCs cultured with HCoV-NL63 spike peptides, taken before COVID-19 vaccination. All receptors come from a human donor who received a COVID-19 vaccine. The CDR3 runs from the conserved cysteine through the conserved F or W. D genes are given only for firm matches. Expanded clones are given a class, and other clones once, few, many or no size at all.

v_gene	j_gene	d_gene	abundance	CDR3aa	CDR3nt
TRBV29-1	TRBJ1-2	TRBD1	.	CSADRALGYTF	TGCAGCGCTGACAGGGCGTTAGGCTACACCTTC
TRBV30	TRBJ1-4	.	.	CAWSGTREKKLFF	TGTGCCTGGAGTGGGACCCGGGAGAAAAAACTGTTTTTT
TRBV10-2	TRBJ2-2	.	.	CASRWSGDTGELFF	TGCGCCAGCCGGTGGTCGGGAGACACCGGGGAGCTGTTTTTT
TRBV7-2	TRBJ2-1	TRBD2	.	CASSFGIFRLAGSYNEQFF	TGTGCCAGCAGCTTTGGGATCTTTCGACTAGCGGGATCCTACAATGAGCAGTTCTTC
TRBV13	TRBJ2-1	.	.	CASSLRSYNEQFF	TGTGCCAGCAGCTTACGGTCCTACAATGAGCAGTTCTTC
TRBV6-5	TRBJ2-7	.	.	CASRSSYEQYF	TGTGCCAGCAGAAGCTCCTACGAGCAGTACTTC
TRBV27	TRBJ1-2	.	.	CASSLGRPARYGYTF	TGTGCCAGCAGTTTGGGACGCCCCGCTAGGTATGGCTACACCTTC
TRBV27	TRBJ2-3	.	.	CASSLFQVSGDTQYF	TGTGCCAGCAGTTTATTTCAGGTTTCGGGAGATACGCAGTATTTT
TRBV21-1	TRBJ1-2	.	.	CASSNRKNLDRGNYGYTF	TGTGCCAGCAGCAATCGAAAAAATTTGGACAGGGGTAACTATGGCTACACCTTC
TRBV5-1	TRBJ2-7	TRBD1	once	CASSFSGTGDYEQYF	TGCGCCAGCAGCTTTTCCGGGACAGGGGACTACGAGCAGTACTTC
TRBV30	TRBJ1-5	.	.	CAWSPGPNQPQHF	TGTGCCTGGAGCCCTGGGCCCAATCAGCCCCAGCATTTT
TRBV6-5	TRBJ1-2	TRBD1	.	CASSRDRALSGYTF	TGTGCCAGCAGCCGGGACAGGGCATTGTCTGGCTACACCTTC